These 24 T cell receptor beta chains were all obtained from the same sample, sequenced in a study of blood T cell repertoires in COVID-19. Generated by immunoSEQ multiplex PCR, the TCRdb table keeps only in-frame clones and is missing some. The table records 100,000 to 150,000 clones, 78% of them present only once. The sequenced material came from peripheral blood. The receptor source for this set is a man in his 70s with acute or convalescent COVID-19.

This clone was detected once. The chain has TRBV7-2 and TRBJ1-1; no definite D call. This CDR3 comprises 14 residues. Germline CDR1 reads SGHTA; CDR2 reads FQGNSA. The ends were cut back, 2 bases at V and 1 base at J, with 8 bases in the middle. The CDR3 nucleotides read TGTGCCAGCAGCTTAAGAGGCACGAACACTGAAGCTTTCTTT. Amino acids: CASSLRGTNTEAFF.

The chain links TRBV14 to TRBJ1-4; 9 bases match TRBD1. The trim removed 3 bases at V and 8 bases at J, leaving 7 bases unmatched. Germline V lookup: CDR1 SGHDN, CDR2 FVKESK. This CDR3 contains 15 residues. Written as DNA, the CDR3 is TGTGCCAGCAGCCACCTACCGGGACAGGGCGAAAAACTGTTTTTT. Its translation is CASSHLPGQGEKLFF.

The chain recombines TRBV4-1 with TRBJ1-4; possible D gene TRBD1, 6 bases. CDR3 length: 14 amino acids. Germline V gene sequence: CDR1 MGHRA, CDR2 YSYEKL. V dropped 3 bases and J dropped 7 bases, with 12 bases sitting between them. CDR3: CASSQGALGEKLFF. The CDR3 nucleotides are TGCGCCAGCAGCCAGGGGGCACTGGGTGAAAAACTGTTTTTT.

The chain links TRBV27 to TRBJ1-1; D unresolved. The CDR3 spans 16 residues. Germline V gene lookup returns CDR1 MNHEY and CDR2 SMNVEV (reference sequence). V was cut by 1 base and J by 4 bases, with 16 bases left in between. The DNA of the CDR3 is TGTGCCAGCAGTTTATACCCCGATCTGATGCGCACTGAAGCTTTCTTT. Protein: CASSLYPDLMRTEAFF.

This sequence joins TRBV5-6 and TRBJ2-7, with TRBD1 identical over 8 bases. The CDR3 runs to 14 residues. The germline V gene has CDR1 SGHDT and CDR2 YYEEEE. The J segment lost 5 bases and the V segment lost 4 bases, leaving 8 bases of the junction unmatched. CDR3 coding DNA: TGTGCCAGCAGCCTGTGGACAGGGACCAACGAGCAGTACTTC. Translating gives CASSLWTGTNEQYF.

The rearrangement uses TRBV7-9 and TRBJ1-2, with 9 bases aligning to TRBD1. This CDR3 has 15 amino acids. CDR1 is SEHNR and CDR2 is FQNEAQ in the germline V gene (reference sequence). J was trimmed by 4 bases and V by 1 base; bases with no gene match: 4. The CDR3 reads CASSLVDRGSYGYTF. The CDR3 DNA follows: TGTGCCAGCAGCTTAGTTGACAGGGGGTCCTATGGCTACACCTTC.

The genes are TRBV6-5 and TRBJ2-7; TRBD1 matches 12 bases. CDR1 is MNHEY, CDR2 SVGAGI, per germline. This CDR3 spans 16 amino acids. V was pared by 3 bases and J by 6 bases, with 9 bases of the junction left unmatched. The CDR3 nucleotides read TGTGCCAGCAGTTATCCCCCGGGACAGGGGGCCGGCGAGCAGTACTTC. Protein sequence: CASSYPPGQGAGEQYF.

J is TRBJ2-7 and V is TRBV7-2, with D perhaps TRBD2 (7 bases). The V end lost 5 bases, the J end lost 0 bases, and 14 bases lay between the germline ends. The CDR3 contains 15 residues. The germline gives CDR1 SGHTA, CDR2 FQGNSA. CDR3 nucleotides: TGTGCCAGCAGCGATCAGGGAGGGGGCTCCTACGAGCAGTACTTC. As protein: CASSDQGGGSYEQYF.

The V call is TRBV7-2, the J call TRBJ2-2; D not certain. The V and J ends lost 4 bases and 9 bases respectively, with 15 bases between them. CDR1 is SGHTA and CDR2 is FQGNSA in the germline V gene. The CDR3 extends over 14 amino acids. The CDR3 protein is CASSSPRSHRELFF. The CDR3 DNA follows: TGTGCCAGCAGCTCCCCCAGGTCGCACCGGGAGCTGTTTTTT.

The genes are TRBV11-3 and TRBJ2-7; TRBD2 might be the D (7 bases). This CDR3 has 16 amino acids. V lost 5 bases and J lost 3, with 20 bases in between. Germline V lookup: CDR1 SGHNT, CDR2 YENEEA. The DNA of the CDR3 is TGTGCCAGCAGCCCCCTTGGGGGCGGGGGACTCTACGAGCAGTACTTC. It is translated as CASSPLGGGGLYEQYF.

The chain combines TRBV19 with TRBJ1-6, with 7 nucleotides matching TRBD1. The germline gives CDR1 LNHDA, CDR2 SQIVND (reference sequence). The CDR3 length is 14 residues. J lost 10 bases, V lost 7 bases, and 10 bases had no gene match. The CDR3: CASTSTGTFSPLHF. In DNA form, the CDR3 reads TGTGCCAGTACCTCGACAGGGACATTCTCACCCCTCCACTTT.

V gene TRBV7-3 combines with J gene TRBJ2-3; D not resolved. The CDR3 is 14 amino acids. The V end lost 1 base, the J end lost 4 bases, and 9 bases lay between the germline ends. CDR1 and CDR2 from the germline V gene are SGHTA and FQGTGA. CDR3 in DNA: TGTGCCAGCAGCTTAAAACCGAGCTCAGATACGCAGTATTTT. Translated, it gives CASSLKPSSDTQYF.

The rearrangement links TRBV6-5 to TRBJ1-4; possibly TRBD1 for D (6 bases). The CDR3 consists of 14 residues. V was pared by 8 bases and J by 0 bases, with 10 bases between. Germline V gene sequence: CDR1 MNHEY, CDR2 SVGAGI. CDR3 nucleotide sequence: TGTGCCAGCGTGGGGGCTGCAACTAATGAAAAACTGTTTTTT. It is translated as CASVGAATNEKLFF.

This chain uses TRBV11-3 with TRBJ1-3; 9 bases map to TRBD1. This CDR3 contains 19 residues. Germline trimming cut 5 bases from V and 0 bases from J; bases unmatched to any gene: 14. The germline V gene has CDR1 SGHNT and CDR2 YENEEA. CDR3 protein: CASSTGTGISSSSGNTIYF. CDR3 nucleotide sequence: TGTGCCAGCAGCACCGGGACAGGGATATCGTCGTCCTCTGGAAACACCATATATTTT.

The rearrangement uses TRBV7-3 and TRBJ2-2, with TRBD1 matching 7 bases. Germline lookup yields CDR1 SGHTA and CDR2 FQGTGA. CDR3 length: 13 residues. With V trimmed by 10 bases and J by 4 bases, 6 bases remained unmatched. As DNA, the CDR3 is TGTGCCACGTCAGGGGGAGCCACCGGGGAGCTGTTTTTT. Its protein is CATSGGATGELFF.

The rearrangement links TRBV7-9 to TRBJ2-7; possibly TRBD1 for D (6 bases). The CDR3 totals 14 residues. The V gene lost 6 bases and the J gene lost 7 bases, with 19 bases spanning the gap. The V gene's germline CDR1 is SEHNR and CDR2 FQNEAQ (reference sequence). The CDR3 bases are TGTGCCAGCAGTTCCCACAGGGAACTAAAGGAGCAGTACTTC. Translating gives CASSSHRELKEQYF.

This clone was found once. The chain is built from TRBV7-2 and TRBJ1-2; D remains unclear. The CDR3 has 12 residues. Trimming removed 2 bases at V and 4 bases at J, with 5 bases between. The germline gives CDR1 SGHTA, CDR2 FQGNSA. The CDR3 nucleotides read TGTGCCAGCAGCTTAAGGAGCTATGGCTACACCTTC. This codes for CASSLRSYGYTF.

The genes are TRBV18 and TRBJ1-1, with a possible D match to TRBD1 (5 bases). The CDR3 has 14 amino acids. In germline, CDR1 is KGHSH, CDR2 LQKENI. V was clipped by 2 bases and J by 1 base, with 8 bases between them. The CDR3 spells CASSPGGRNTEAFF. The CDR3 coding sequence is TGTGCCAGCTCACCAGGGGGGAGGAACACTGAAGCTTTCTTT.

This clone came up once. The chain combines TRBV28 with TRBJ1-2; TRBD1 might be the D (5 bases). Trimming took 7 bases from V and 0 from J, leaving 12 bases between them. The CDR3 consists of 14 residues. Germline CDR1 reads MDHEN; CDR2 reads SYDVKM. The DNA for the CDR3 is TGTGCCAGCACCCCTGGGGCCACTAACTATGGCTACACCTTC. It translates to CASTPGATNYGYTF.

The chain carries TRBV19 and TRBJ2-7; 8 bases line up with TRBD1. Per the germline V gene, CDR1 is LNHDA and CDR2 is SQIVND (reference sequence). This CDR3 region has 18 residues. Losses at the gene ends were 2 bases for V and 2 bases for J; bases not matched to a gene: 14. The CDR3 DNA follows: TGTGCCAGTAGTATACGGGGACAGGCCATGAGAGGTGCCTACGAGCAGTACTTC. Amino acid sequence: CASSIRGQAMRGAYEQYF. Using reference TRBV19 and TRBJ2-7 for the parts outside the CDR3, the full variable domain is DGGITQSPKYLFRKEGQNVTLSCEQNLNHDAMYWYRQDPGQGLRLIYYSQIVNDFQKGDIAEGYSVSREKKESFPLTVTSAQKNPTAFYLCASSIRGQAMRGAYEQYFGPGTRLTVT.

The V call is TRBV3-1 (or the pseudogene TRBV3-2), the J call TRBJ1-3, with TRBD1 identical over 7 bases. Trimming removed 4 bases from V and 4 bases from J; junction bases left unmatched: 7. This CDR3 is built from 15 residues. Germline V gene data show CDR1 as LGHDT and CDR2 as YNNKEL (reference sequence). The CDR3 DNA sequence: TGTGCCAGCAGCCCCTGGACAGGCTACGGAAACACCATATATTTT. As protein: CASSPWTGYGNTIYF.

To note about this clone: A read error may produce the germline difference seen at one junction end. This chain uses TRBV9 with TRBJ1-2; D unresolved. Germline V gene sequence: CDR1 SGDLS, CDR2 YYNGEE. The CDR3 extends over 11 amino acids. The CDR3 region has the DNA TGTGCCAGCAGCACCCCAGACTCGCCCTCCTTC. This gives the protein CASSTPDSPSF.

The chain employs TRBV9 and TRBJ2-1; 11 bases agree with TRBD2. Germline assignment: CDR1 SGDLS and CDR2 YYNGEE. This CDR3 spans 14 amino acids. Unmatched junction bases numbered 2, after V lost 7 bases and J lost 2 bases. The CDR3 DNA reads as TGTGCCAGCGATAGCGGGGGGGCCTACAATGAGCAGTTCTTC. Protein: CASDSGGAYNEQFF. Combining the CDR3 with reference TRBV9 and TRBJ2-1 gives the whole variable domain DSGVTQTPKHLITATGQRVTLRCSPRSGDLSVYWYQQSLDQGLQFLIQYYNGEERAKGNILERFSAQQFPDLHSELNLSSLELGDSALYFCASDSGGAYNEQFFGPGTRLTVL.

This chain connects TRBV2 to TRBJ1-5; D remains ambiguous. Trimming left V 6 bases short and J 6 bases short, with 9 bases between. CDR3 length equals 12 residues. In germline, CDR1 is SNHLY, CDR2 FYNNEI. CDR3 region: CASSLLSQPQHF. The CDR3 nucleotides are TGTGCCAGCAGCCTGTTATCTCAGCCCCAGCATTTT.